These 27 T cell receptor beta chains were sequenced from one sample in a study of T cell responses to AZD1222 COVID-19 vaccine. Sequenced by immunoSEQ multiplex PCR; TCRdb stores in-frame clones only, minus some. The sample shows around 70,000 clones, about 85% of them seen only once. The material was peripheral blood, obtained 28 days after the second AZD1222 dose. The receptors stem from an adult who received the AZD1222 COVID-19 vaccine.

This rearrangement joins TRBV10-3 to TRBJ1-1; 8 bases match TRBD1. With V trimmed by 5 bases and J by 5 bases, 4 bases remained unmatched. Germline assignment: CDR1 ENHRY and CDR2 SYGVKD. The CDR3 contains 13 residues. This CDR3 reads CAISRTGKTEAFF. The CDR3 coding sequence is TGTGCCATCAGTCGGACAGGGAAGACTGAAGCTTTCTTT.

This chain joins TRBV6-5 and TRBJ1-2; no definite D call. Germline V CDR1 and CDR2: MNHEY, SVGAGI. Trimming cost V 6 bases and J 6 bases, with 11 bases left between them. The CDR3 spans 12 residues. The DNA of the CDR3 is TGTGCCAGCAGGGAGGGTCACCATGGCTACACCTTC. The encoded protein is CASREGHHGYTF.

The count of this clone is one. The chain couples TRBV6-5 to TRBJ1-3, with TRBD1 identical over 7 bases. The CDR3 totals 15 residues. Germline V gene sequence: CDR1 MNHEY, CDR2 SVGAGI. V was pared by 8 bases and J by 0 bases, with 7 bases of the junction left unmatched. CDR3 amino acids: CASGRQGSSGNTIYF. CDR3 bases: TGTGCCAGCGGACGACAGGGAAGCTCTGGAAACACCATATATTTT.

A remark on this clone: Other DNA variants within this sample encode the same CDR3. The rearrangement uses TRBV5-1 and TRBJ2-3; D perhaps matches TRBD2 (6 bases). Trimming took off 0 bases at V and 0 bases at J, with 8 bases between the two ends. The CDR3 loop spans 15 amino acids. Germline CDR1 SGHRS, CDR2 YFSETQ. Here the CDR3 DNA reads TGCGCCAGCAGCTTGGATGGGACTAGCACAGATACGCAGTATTTT. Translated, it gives CASSLDGTSTDTQYF.

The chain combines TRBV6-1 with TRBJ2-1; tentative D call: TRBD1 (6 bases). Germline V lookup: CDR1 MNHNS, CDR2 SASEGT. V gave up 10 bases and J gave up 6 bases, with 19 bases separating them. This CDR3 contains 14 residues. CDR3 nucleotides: TGTGCCACCATCAGGGGCCCTCGGCTCAATGAGCAGTTCTTC. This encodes CATIRGPRLNEQFF.

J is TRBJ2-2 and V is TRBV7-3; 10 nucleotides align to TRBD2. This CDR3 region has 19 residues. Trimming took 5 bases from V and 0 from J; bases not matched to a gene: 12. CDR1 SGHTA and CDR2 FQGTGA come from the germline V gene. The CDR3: CASSKRPGLAFANTGELFF. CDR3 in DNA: TGTGCCAGCAGCAAACGGCCGGGACTAGCGTTCGCGAACACCGGGGAGCTGTTTTTT.

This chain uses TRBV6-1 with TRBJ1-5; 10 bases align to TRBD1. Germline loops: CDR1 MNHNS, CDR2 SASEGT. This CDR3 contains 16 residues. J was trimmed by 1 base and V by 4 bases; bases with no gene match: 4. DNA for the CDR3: TGTGCCAGCAGTGTGACAGGGGGCGTCAGCAATCAGCCCCAGCATTTT. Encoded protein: CASSVTGGVSNQPQHF.

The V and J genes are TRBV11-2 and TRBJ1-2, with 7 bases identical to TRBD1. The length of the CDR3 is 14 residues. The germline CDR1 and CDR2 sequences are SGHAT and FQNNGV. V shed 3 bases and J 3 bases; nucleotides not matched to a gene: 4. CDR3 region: CASSLHTGDYGYTF. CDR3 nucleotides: TGTGCCAGCAGCTTGCATACAGGGGACTATGGCTACACCTTC.

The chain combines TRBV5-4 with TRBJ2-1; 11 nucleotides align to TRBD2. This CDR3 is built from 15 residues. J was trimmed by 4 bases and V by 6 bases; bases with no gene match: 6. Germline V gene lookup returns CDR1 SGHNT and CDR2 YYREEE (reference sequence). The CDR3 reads CASTEGLAVYNEQFF. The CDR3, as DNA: TGTGCCAGCACCGAGGGACTAGCGGTTTACAATGAGCAGTTCTTC.

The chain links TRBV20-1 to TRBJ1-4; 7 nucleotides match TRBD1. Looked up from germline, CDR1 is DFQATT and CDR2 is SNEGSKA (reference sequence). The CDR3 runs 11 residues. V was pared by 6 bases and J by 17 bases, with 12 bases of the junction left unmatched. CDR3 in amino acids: CSAVMGQPLFF. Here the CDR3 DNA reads TGCAGTGCAGTTATGGGACAGCCCCTTTTTTTT.

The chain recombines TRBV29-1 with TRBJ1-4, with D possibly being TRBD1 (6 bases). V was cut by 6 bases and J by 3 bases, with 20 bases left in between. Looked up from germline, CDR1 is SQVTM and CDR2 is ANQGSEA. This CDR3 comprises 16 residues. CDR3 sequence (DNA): TGCAGCGTAGGGGGACTGATGAGCTTCTCTAATGAAAAACTGTTTTTT. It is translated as CSVGGLMSFSNEKLFF.

The CDR3 here is CASKDRARETQYF. The CDR3, as DNA: TGTGCCAGTAAAGACAGGGCTCGAGAGACCCAGTACTTC. This chain connects TRBV19 to TRBJ2-5, with 7 nucleotides matching TRBD1. Germline CDR1 reads LNHDA; CDR2 reads SQIVND (reference sequence). The V segment lost 7 bases and the J segment 4 bases; nucleotides outside the gene matches: 6. The CDR3 loop spans 13 amino acids. The full variable domain, rest sourced from reference TRBV19 and TRBJ2-5, is DGGITQSPKYLFRKEGQNVTLSCEQNLNHDAMYWYRQDPGQGLRLIYYSQIVNDFQKGDIAEGYSVSREKKESFPLTVTSAQKNPTAFYLCASKDRARETQYFGPGTRLLVL.

CDR3 bases: TGTGCCAGCACCGGGGAAAGGACACTAGCCAAAAACATTCAGTACTTC. Its protein product is CASTGERTLAKNIQYF. The rearrangement joins TRBV3-1 (or the pseudogene TRBV3-2) to TRBJ2-4, with D perhaps assigned TRBD1 or TRBD2 (5 bases each). CDR1 LGHDT and CDR2 YNNKEL come from the germline V gene (reference sequence). Deletions cut 7 bases from V and 0 bases from J, with 16 bases between. There are 16 residues in the CDR3.

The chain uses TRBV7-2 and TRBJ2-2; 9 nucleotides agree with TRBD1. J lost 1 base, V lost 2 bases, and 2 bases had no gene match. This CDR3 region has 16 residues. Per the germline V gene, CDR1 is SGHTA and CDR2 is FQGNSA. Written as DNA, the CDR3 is TGTGCCAGCAGCTTAAGACAGGGGGTGAACACCGGGGAGCTGTTTTTT. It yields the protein CASSLRQGVNTGELFF.

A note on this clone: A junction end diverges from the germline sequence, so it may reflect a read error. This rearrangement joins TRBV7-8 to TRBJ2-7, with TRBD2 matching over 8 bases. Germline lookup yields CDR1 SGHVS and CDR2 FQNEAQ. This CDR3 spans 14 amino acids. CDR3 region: CASNLAGPGYEQYF. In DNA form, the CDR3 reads TGTGCCAGCAACTTAGCGGGACCGGGATACGAGCAGTACTTC. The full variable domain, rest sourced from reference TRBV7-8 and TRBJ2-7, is GAGVSQSPRYKVAKRGQDVALRCDPISGHVSLFWYQQALGQGPEFLTYFQNEAQLDKSGLPSDRFFAERPEGSVSTLKIQRTQQEDSAVYLCASNLAGPGYEQYFGPGTRLTVT.

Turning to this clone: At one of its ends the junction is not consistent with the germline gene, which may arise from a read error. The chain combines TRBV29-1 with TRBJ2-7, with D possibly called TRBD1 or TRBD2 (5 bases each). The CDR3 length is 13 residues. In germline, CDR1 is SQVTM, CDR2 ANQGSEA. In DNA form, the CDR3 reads TGCAGCGCCCTCGGGGCCCGCTCCTCCGAGCAGTACTTC. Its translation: CSALGARSSEQYF.

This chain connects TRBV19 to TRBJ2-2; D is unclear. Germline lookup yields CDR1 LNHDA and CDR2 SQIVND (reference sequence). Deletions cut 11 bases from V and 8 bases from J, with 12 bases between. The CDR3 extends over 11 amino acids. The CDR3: CALRSEGELFF. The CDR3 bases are TGTGCCCTTCGATCGGAAGGGGAGCTGTTTTTT.

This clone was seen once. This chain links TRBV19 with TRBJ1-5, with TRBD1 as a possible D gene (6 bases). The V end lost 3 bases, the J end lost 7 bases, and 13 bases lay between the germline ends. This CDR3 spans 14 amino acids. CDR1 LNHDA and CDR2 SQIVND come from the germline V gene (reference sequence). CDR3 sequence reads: CASSIRGRLQPQHF. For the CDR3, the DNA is TGTGCCAGTAGTATCCGGGGGCGCTTACAGCCCCAGCATTTT.

CDR3 bases: TGTGCCAGCAGCCCAGACGGGGGAGGAACTGAAGCTTTCTTT. It encodes CASSPDGGGTEAFF. This sequence joins TRBV7-3 and TRBJ1-1; D possibly corresponds to TRBD1 (5 bases). Germline CDR1 and CDR2: SGHTA and FQGTGA. V was shortened by 5 bases and J by 5 bases, with 15 bases between the two germline ends. The CDR3 runs 14 residues.

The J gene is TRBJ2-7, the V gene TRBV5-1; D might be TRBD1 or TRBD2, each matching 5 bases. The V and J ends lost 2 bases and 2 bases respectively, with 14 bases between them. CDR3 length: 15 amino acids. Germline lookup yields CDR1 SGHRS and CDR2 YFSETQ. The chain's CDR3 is CASSFLTGPTYEQYF. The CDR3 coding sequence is TGCGCCAGCAGCTTCTTAACGGGGCCCACCTACGAGCAGTACTTC. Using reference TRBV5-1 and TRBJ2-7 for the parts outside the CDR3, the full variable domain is KAGVTQTPRYLIKTRGQQVTLSCSPISGHRSVSWYQQTPGQGLQFLFEYFSETQRNKGNFPGRFSGRQFSNSRSEMNVSTLELGDSALYLCASSFLTGPTYEQYFGPGTRLTVT.

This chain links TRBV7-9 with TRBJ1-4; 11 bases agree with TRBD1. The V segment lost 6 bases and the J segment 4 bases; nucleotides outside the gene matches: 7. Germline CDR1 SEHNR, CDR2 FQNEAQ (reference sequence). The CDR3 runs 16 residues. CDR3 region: CASRPGTGGFNEKLFF. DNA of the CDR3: TGTGCCAGCAGACCAGGGACAGGGGGATTTAATGAAAAACTGTTTTTT.

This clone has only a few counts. CDR3 region: CATSRDRGTSNEKLFF. CDR3 sequence (DNA): TGTGCCACCAGCAGAGATCGGGGTACCTCTAATGAAAAACTGTTTTTT. This rearrangement joins TRBV15 to TRBJ1-4; no clear D. CDR3 length: 16 amino acids. Trimming removed 0 bases from V and 3 bases from J, with 11 bases in between. The germline gives CDR1 LNHNV, CDR2 YYDKDF (reference sequence).

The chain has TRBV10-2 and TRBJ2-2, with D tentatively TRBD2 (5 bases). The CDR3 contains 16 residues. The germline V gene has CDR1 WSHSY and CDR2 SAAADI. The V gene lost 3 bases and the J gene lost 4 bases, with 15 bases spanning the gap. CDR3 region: CASSESLAEGTGELFF. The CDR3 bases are TGCGCCAGCAGTGAATCCCTAGCTGAAGGCACCGGGGAGCTGTTTTTT.

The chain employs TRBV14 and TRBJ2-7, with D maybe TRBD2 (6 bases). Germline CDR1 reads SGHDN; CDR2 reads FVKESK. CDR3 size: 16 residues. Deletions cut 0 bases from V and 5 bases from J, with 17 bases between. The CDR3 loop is CASSQDLWGTPDEQYF. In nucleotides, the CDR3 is TGTGCCAGCAGCCAAGATCTCTGGGGGACTCCGGACGAGCAGTACTTC.

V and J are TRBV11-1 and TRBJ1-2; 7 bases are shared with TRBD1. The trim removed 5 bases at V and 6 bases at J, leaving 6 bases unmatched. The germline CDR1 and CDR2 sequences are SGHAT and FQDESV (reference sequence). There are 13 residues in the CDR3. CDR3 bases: TGTGCCAGCAGCACCTCAGGGGGTAATGGCTACACCTTC. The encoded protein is CASSTSGGNGYTF.

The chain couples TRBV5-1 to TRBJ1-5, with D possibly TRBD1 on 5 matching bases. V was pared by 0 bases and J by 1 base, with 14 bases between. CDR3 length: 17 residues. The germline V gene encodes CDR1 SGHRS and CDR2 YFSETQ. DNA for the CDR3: TGCGCCAGCAGCTTGGGGGGCCCCTCAGGGAGCAATCAGCCCCAGCATTTT. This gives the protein CASSLGGPSGSNQPQHF.

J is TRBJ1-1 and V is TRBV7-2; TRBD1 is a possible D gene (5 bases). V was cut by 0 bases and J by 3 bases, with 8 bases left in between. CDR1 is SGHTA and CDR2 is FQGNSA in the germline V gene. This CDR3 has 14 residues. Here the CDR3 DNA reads TGTGCCAGCAGCTTAGCGGGGGGACACACTGAAGCTTTCTTT. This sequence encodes CASSLAGGHTEAFF.